Detailed here is one T cell receptor (beta chain). This sample stems from a study of blood T cell repertoires in COVID-19. The CDR3 is made up of 15 amino acids. Trimming left V 7 bases short and J 0 bases short, with 13 bases between. Germline CDR1 SNHLY, CDR2 FYNNEI. Clones were read by immunoSEQ multiplex PCR, and TCRdb kept only the in-frame ones, dropping some. Counted here are about 360,000 clones, approximately 86% occurring once; the ten biggest clones make up around 1.9%. Participants' own reports of clinical history determined their cohort assignment. The sequencing sample was made of PBMCs or T cells enriched from blood (not recorded which). The chain carries TRBV2 and TRBJ2-1; perhaps TRBD2 as D (6 bases). This receptor was obtained from a woman between 40 and 50 years old with acute COVID-19. CDR3 residues: CASTIAESSYNEQFF. The CDR3 nucleotides are TGTGCCAGCACCATAGCGGAGAGCTCCTACAATGAGCAGTTCTTC.